One sample yielded the 3 T cell receptor beta chains listed below, sequenced in a study of blood T cell repertoires in COVID-19. Data came from immunoSEQ multiplex PCR; TCRdb stores just in-frame clones and leaves some out. The table shows 190,000 or so clones, with approximately 90% occurring only once. The sample was peripheral blood. These receptors were taken from a woman aged 18-30 years who had recovered from COVID-19.

The chain has TRBV7-9 and TRBJ2-3; D remains ambiguous. Germline V gene lookup returns CDR1 SEHNR and CDR2 FQNEAQ (reference sequence). Between the trimmed V and J ends, which lost 2 bases and 0 bases, there was a span of 6 bases. There are 14 residues in the CDR3. This CDR3 is CASSLQVSTDTQYF. The CDR3 DNA follows: TGTGCCAGCAGCTTACAGGTTAGCACAGATACGCAGTATTTT.

The rearrangement uses TRBV4-3 and TRBJ1-2; D unresolved. The CDR3 sequence is 14 residues long. Per the germline V gene, CDR1 is LGHNA and CDR2 is YSLEER. The V gene lost 0 bases and the J gene lost 8 bases, with 13 bases spanning the gap. The CDR3 protein is CASSQDNSLGGYTF. The CDR3 DNA reads TGCGCCAGCAGCCAAGATAACAGTTTGGGCGGCTACACCTTC.

The chain uses TRBV2 and TRBJ2-2; 8 bases map to TRBD2. The CDR3 has 16 amino acids. Germline CDR1 and CDR2: SNHLY and FYNNEI. After removal of 5 bases from V and 1 base from J, the junction contained 6 bases not matched to a gene. The CDR3: CASSRLAGVNTGELFF. The CDR3 bases are TGTGCCAGCAGTCGGCTAGCGGGCGTGAACACCGGGGAGCTGTTTTTT.